This TCR beta chain was obtained from a study of T-cell memory formation after mild COVID-19. General observations from the study: CD8+ contracting clones occupied EMRA, while CD4+ ones occupied mainly CM and EM. Contracting clones from day 15 to 85 showed balanced CD4/CD8; later expanders favored CD4+.

Points on this clonotype: Its target is not known.

TCRdb reprocessed the 5' RACE reads with MiXCR, giving one entry per CDR3 protein. The sample lists approximately 350,000 distinct CDR3 sequences, 13% to 15% occurring once. Sample: PBMCs or a T cell subset sorted from them (not recorded which). The sequence derives from a man between 18 and 35 years old who had mild COVID-19 (a few samples of this study predate the infection). Cell type and time point are not known.

CDR3 nucleotides: TGTGCCAGCCGCCCGGGACTAGCGGGGGGTCAAGAGACCCAGTACTTC. Protein: CASRPGLAGGQETQYF. J is TRBJ2-5 and V is TRBV7-8; TRBD2 matches at 15 bases. The CDR3 contains 16 residues. Losses at the gene ends were 8 bases for V and 2 bases for J; bases not matched to a gene: 6. Germline loops: CDR1 SGHVS, CDR2 FQNEAQ.